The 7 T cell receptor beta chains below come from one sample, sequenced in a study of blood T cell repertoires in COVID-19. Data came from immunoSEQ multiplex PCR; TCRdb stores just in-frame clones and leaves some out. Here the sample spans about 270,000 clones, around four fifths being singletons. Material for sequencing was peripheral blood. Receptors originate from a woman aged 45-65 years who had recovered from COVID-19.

The CDR3 loop reads CASSQVPAGAGTNADTQYF. CDR3 DNA sequence: TGCGCCAGCAGCCAAGTCCCCGCCGGGGCGGGAACTAATGCAGATACGCAGTATTTT. This chain uses TRBV4-3 with TRBJ2-3; tentative D call: TRBD2 (6 bases). Germline loops: CDR1 LGHNA, CDR2 YSLEER. The CDR3 consists of 19 residues. Trimming shortened V by 1 base and J by 4 bases, and 24 bases separated the two germline ends.

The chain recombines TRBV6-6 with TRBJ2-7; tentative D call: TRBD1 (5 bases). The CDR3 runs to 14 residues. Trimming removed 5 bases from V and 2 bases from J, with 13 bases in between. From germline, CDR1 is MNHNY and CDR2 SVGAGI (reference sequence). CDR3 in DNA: TGTGCCAGCAGTGCCCAGGGTTACGCCTACGAGCAGTACTTC. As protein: CASSAQGYAYEQYF.

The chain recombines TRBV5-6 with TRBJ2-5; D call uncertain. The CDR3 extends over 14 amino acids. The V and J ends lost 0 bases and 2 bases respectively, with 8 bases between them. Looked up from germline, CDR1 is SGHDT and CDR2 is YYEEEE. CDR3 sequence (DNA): TGTGCCAGCAGCTTGGTTGCGGAACAAGAGACCCAGTACTTC. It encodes CASSLVAEQETQYF.

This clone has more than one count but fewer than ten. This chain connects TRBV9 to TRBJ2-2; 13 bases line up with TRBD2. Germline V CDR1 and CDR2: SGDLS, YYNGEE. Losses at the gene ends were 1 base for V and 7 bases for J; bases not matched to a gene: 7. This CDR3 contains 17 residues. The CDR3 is CASSVQGLAGTVGELFF. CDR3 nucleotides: TGTGCCAGCAGCGTACAGGGACTAGCGGGAACTGTCGGGGAGCTGTTTTTT.

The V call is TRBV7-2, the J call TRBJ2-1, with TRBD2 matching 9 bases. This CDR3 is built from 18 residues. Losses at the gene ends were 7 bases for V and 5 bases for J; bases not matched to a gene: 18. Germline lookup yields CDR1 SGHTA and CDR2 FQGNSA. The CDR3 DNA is TGTGCCAGCATTCGGAAGCCTTTGGAGCGGGGGGAAAACAATGAGCAGTTCTTC. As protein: CASIRKPLERGENNEQFF.

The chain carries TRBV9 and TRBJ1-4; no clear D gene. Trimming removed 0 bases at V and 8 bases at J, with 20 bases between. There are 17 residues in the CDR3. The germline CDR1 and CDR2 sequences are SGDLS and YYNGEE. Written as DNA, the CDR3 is TGTGCCAGCAGCGTAGCTACGGGCACGGACTTTGGGGAAAAACTGTTTTTT. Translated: CASSVATGTDFGEKLFF.

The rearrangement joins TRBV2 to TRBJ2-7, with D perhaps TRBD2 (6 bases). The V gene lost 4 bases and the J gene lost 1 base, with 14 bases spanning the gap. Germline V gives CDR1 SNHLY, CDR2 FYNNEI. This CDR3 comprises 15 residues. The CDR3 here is CASSATGTASYEQYF. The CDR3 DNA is TGTGCCAGCAGTGCGACCGGGACTGCGTCCTACGAGCAGTACTTC. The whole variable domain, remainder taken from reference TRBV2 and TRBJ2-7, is EPEVTQTPSHQVTQMGQEVILRCVPISNHLYFYWYRQILGQKVEFLVSFYNNEISEKSEIFDDQFSVERPDGSNFTLKIRSTKLEDSAMYFCASSATGTASYEQYFGPGTRLTVT.